This TCR beta chain is from a study of glioma-infiltrating T cells after dendritic cell vaccination. At the level of the study: Autologous tumor lysate-pulsed dendritic cell vaccination was given between the early 2000s and the early 2010s. Patients received three intradermal dendritic cell vaccine injections at biweekly intervals.

Per the germline V gene, CDR1 is MGHDK and CDR2 is SYGVNS. Trimming took 2 bases from V and 6 from J, leaving 8 bases between them. The CDR3 has 14 residues. Overall study results and limits: Longer survival after dendritic cell vaccination followed higher pretreatment TIL content.

With regard to this clone: Antigen: not known.

The data were produced by immunoSEQ multiplex PCR, yet TCRdb's version contains in-frame clones alone and is incomplete. The repertoire holds 55,000 to 75,000 clones, with about 86% as singletons. This clonotype was obtained from a human donor with glioblastoma. J is TRBJ1-6 and V is TRBV25-1, with no clear D. Here the sequenced sample was blood, taken before dendritic cell vaccination. CDR3 protein: CASSEQISNSPLHF. The CDR3 DNA follows: TGTGCCAGCAGTGAACAGATTTCTAATTCACCCCTCCACTTT. Together with reference TRBV25-1 and TRBJ1-6, the CDR3 gives the full variable domain: EADIYQTPRYLVIGTGKKITLECSQTMGHDKMYWYQQDPGMELHLIHYSYGVNSTEKGDLSSESTVSRIRTEHFPLTLESARPSHTSQYLCASSEQISNSPLHFGNGTRLTVT.